This is a list of T cell receptor beta chains from one sample in a study of blood T cells in healthy people across ages. TCRdb ran MiXCR on the 5' RACE reads and lists one entry per CDR3 protein. The table has fewer than 1.5 million distinct CDR3 sequences, 42% seen once. The sample comprised blood. These receptors were obtained from a woman aged 18-29 years in good health. The CDR3 runs from the conserved cysteine through the conserved F or W. A D gene is named only where the DNA matches it firmly. Only some rows state a clone size, as once, few, many or a class for expanded clones.

. TRBJ2-3 TRBV10-3 TRBD2 14 TGTGCCACCCGGGAAGCGGGGGGCACAGATACGCAGGATTTT CATREAGGTDTQDF
once TRBJ2-1 TRBV3-1 TRBD2 17 TGTGCCAGCAGCCCGGAGAGGCGGGGGTGGTCCTACAATGAGCAGTTCTTC CASSPERRGWSYNEQFF
. TRBJ2-2 TRBV6-5 . 16 TGTGCCAGCAGTTACAAGGGAGGATTAAACACCGGGGAGCTGTTTTTT CASSYKGGLNTGELFF
. TRBJ2-1 TRBV4-1 . 16 TGCGCCAGCAGCCAGCCGGCCCGGGGTACCTACAATGAGCAGTTCTTC CASSQPARGTYNEQFF
few TRBJ1-2 TRBV10-3 TRBD1 17 TGTGCCATCAGTGAGGCCGCAGGGGGGATGCTTGTCGGTGGCTACACCTTC CAISEAAGGMLVGGYTF
few TRBJ2-2 TRBV4-1 TRBD2 14 TGCGCCAGCAGCGGAGCGGGGGCCGACGGGGAGCTGTTTTTT CASSGAGADGELFF
few TRBJ1-2 TRBV25-1 . 17 TGTGCCAGCAGTGACTCCCGGACAGTCCTAGGCGCCTATGGCTACACCTTC CASSDSRTVLGAYGYTF
. TRBJ2-2 TRBV9 TRBD2 17 TGTGCCAGCAGCGTTGAGTCTAGCGGGAGTATCTCGGGGGAGCTGTTTTTT CASSVESSGSISGELFF
. TRBJ2-5 TRBV3-1 . 14 TGTGCCAGCAGCCACCCACAGGGTCAAGAGACCCAGTACTTC CASSHPQGQETQYF
. TRBJ1-1 TRBV7-9 . 17 TGTGCCAGCAGCACTACAGGGAGTGCGGGTTTGTGGACTGAAGCTTTCTTT CASSTTGSAGLWTEAFF
. TRBJ2-1 TRBV20-1 . 15 TGCAGTGCTAGAGGGGCACCACCCTCCTACAATGAGCAGTTCTTC CSARGAPPSYNEQFF
. TRBJ2-3 TRBV30 . 15 TGTGCCTGGAGTGTATTGTTGGGGGTAACAGATACGCAGTATTTT CAWSVLLGVTDTQYF
few TRBJ2-7 TRBV9 . 14 TGTGCCAGCAGCCCTGCGACTTTCGTGCACGAGCAGTACTTC CASSPATFVHEQYF
. TRBJ1-2 TRBV4-1 . 16 TGCGCCAGCAGCCAAGATGGGGCGCCAGGAAACTATGGCTACACCTTC CASSQDGAPGNYGYTF
. TRBJ2-7 TRBV12-3/TRBV12-4 . 14 TGTGCCAGCAGACCTACCGGGACATCGGACGAGCAGTACTTC CASRPTGTSDEQYF
. TRBJ2-7 TRBV5-1 TRBD2 20 TGCGCCAGCAGCTTGGATCCCGGACTAGCGGGACTAGGTACCTACAATGAGCAGTACTTC CASSLDPGLAGLGTYNEQYF
. TRBJ1-1 TRBV30 TRBD1 13 TGTGCCTGGAGCAGGGGGCCTGACACTGAAGCTTTCTTT CAWSRGPDTEAFF
. TRBJ2-7 TRBV20-1 . 13 TGCAGTGCTAGTCACCGCTTTACCTACGAGCAGTACTTC CSASHRFTYEQYF
. TRBJ2-3 TRBV20-1 TRBD2 17 TGCAGTGCGGACGAGCCCTTGACTAGCGGGAGGACAGATACGCAGTATTTT CSADEPLTSGRTDTQYF
. TRBJ1-1 TRBV12-3/TRBV12-4 . 17 TGTGCCAGCAGTCCCAAGAGGGGTGGTGTAAGAGGCACTGAAGCTTTCTTT CASSPKRGGVRGTEAFF
. TRBJ2-7 TRBV20-1 TRBD2 17 TGCAGTGCTAGGCCCCTAGCGGGACTCACGAGCTCCTACGAGCAGTACTTC CSARPLAGLTSSYEQYF
. TRBJ1-2 TRBV20-1 . 13 TGCAGTGCTAGAGAGGGGGCCGCCCTGGGCTACACCTTC CSAREGAALGYTF
. TRBJ2-3 TRBV11-3 TRBD2 16 TGTGCCAGCAGCTTGGGACTAGCGGATCACACAGATACGCAGTATTTT CASSLGLADHTDTQYF
. TRBJ2-2 TRBV19 . 14 TGTGCCAGTAGTATTTTGGGGAACACCGGGGAGCTGTTTTTT CASSILGNTGELFF
many TRBJ2-7 TRBV20-1 . 14 TGCAGTGCTAATGGACTCAGATCAACCTACGAGCAGTACTTC CSANGLRSTYEQYF
few TRBJ2-3 TRBV3-1 . 13 TGTGCCAGCAGCCGACAGAGCACAGATACGCAGTATTTT CASSRQSTDTQYF
. TRBJ2-7 TRBV5-4 . 16 TGTGCCAGCAGCCTAGCCGGCGGCGGGGTGTCCTACGAGCAGTACTTC CASSLAGGGVSYEQYF
few TRBJ2-5 TRBV5-1 TRBD1 15 TGCGCCAGCACACCCCCGGGACAGCTGATGGAGACCCAGTACTTC CASTPPGQLMETQYF
. TRBJ2-3 TRBV12-3/TRBV12-4 TRBD2 18 TGTGCCAGCAGTTTGTTACTAGCGGGAGGACCGACGTCGGGGAGGCAGTATTTT CASSLLLAGGPTSGRQYF
once TRBJ2-5 TRBV6-1 TRBD2 14 TGTGCCAGCTTAGCCGGGACTAGCGGGGAGATCCAGTACTTC CASLAGTSGEIQYF
. TRBJ1-4 TRBV10-3 TRBD1 14 TGTGCCATCAGTCCAGGACAGGGGGGCGAAAAACTGTTTTTT CAISPGQGGEKLFF
. TRBJ2-3 TRBV6-2/TRBV6-3 TRBD2 18 TGTGCCAGCAGTCCCTGGAGGGCGGGGGGCCTGAGCACAGATACGCAGTATTTT CASSPWRAGGLSTDTQYF
few TRBJ2-5 TRBV6-1 . 18 TGTGCCAGCAGTGAAGCCCGGGGAACTAGGCTCTATCAAGAGACCCAGTACTTC CASSEARGTRLYQETQYF
. TRBJ2-6 TRBV5-1 . 17 TGCGCCAGCAGCCCGGACCGATTCTACTCTGGGGCCAACGTCCTGACTTTC CASSPDRFYSGANVLTF
. TRBJ1-5 TRBV6-1 TRBD1 15 TGTGCCAGCAGTCGCTCGGACAGGGGTAATCAGCCCCAGCATTTT CASSRSDRGNQPQHF
. TRBJ2-1 TRBV5-1 TRBD1 14 TGCGCCAGCGGACGACAGGGGCCAGACAATGAGCAGTTCTTC CASGRQGPDNEQFF
few TRBJ1-2 TRBV11-2 TRBD1 15 TGTGCCAGCAGCTCCGGGACAGGGGGTCCATTTGGCTACACCTTC CASSSGTGGPFGYTF
. TRBJ2-6 TRBV4-1 . 15 TGCGCCAGCAGCATCGGTAGTGCTGGGGCCAACGTCCTGACTTTC CASSIGSAGANVLTF
few TRBJ2-6 TRBV6-1 TRBD1 17 TGTGCCAGCAGCTCAGGACAGGCGCTCTCTGGGGCCAACGTCCTGACTTTC CASSSGQALSGANVLTF
few TRBJ2-7 TRBV3-1 TRBD2 16 TGTGCCAGCAGCCAAGATAGGACTAGCGGGACCTACGAGCAGTACTTC CASSQDRTSGTYEQYF
few TRBJ2-3 TRBV10-3 . 16 TGTGCCATCAGTGAACTCAGCGGTTCTAGCACAGATACGCAGTATTTT CAISELSGSSTDTQYF
. TRBJ1-2 TRBV21-1 . 11 TGTGCCAAGGGGGGTTCTTATGGCTACACCTTC CAKGGSYGYTF